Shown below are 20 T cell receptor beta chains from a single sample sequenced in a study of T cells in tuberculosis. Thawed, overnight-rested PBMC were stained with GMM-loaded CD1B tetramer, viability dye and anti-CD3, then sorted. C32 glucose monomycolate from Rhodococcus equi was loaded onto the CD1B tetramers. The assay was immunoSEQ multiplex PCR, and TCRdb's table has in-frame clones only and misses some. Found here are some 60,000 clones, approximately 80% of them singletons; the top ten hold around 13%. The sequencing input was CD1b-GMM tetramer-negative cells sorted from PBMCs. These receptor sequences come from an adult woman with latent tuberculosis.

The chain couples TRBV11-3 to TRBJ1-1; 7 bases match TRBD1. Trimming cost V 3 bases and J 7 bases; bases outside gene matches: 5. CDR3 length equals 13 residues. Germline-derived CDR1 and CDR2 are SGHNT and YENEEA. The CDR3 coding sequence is TGTGCCAGCAGCTTCAGAGCAGGGGGTGAAGCTTTCTTT. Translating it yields CASSFRAGGEAFF. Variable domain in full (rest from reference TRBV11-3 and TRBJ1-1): EAGVVQSPRYKIIEKKQPVAFWCNPISGHNTLYWYLQNLGQGPELLIRYENEEAVDDSQLPKDRFSAERLKGVDSTLKIQPAELGDSAVYLCASSFRAGGEAFFGQGTRLTVV.

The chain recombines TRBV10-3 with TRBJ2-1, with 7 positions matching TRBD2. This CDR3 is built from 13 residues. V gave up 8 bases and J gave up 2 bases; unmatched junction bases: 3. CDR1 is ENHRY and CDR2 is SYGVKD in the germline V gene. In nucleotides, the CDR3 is TGTGCCATCGGGGAGGGCGCCTACAATGAGCAGTTCTTC. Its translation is CAIGEGAYNEQFF.

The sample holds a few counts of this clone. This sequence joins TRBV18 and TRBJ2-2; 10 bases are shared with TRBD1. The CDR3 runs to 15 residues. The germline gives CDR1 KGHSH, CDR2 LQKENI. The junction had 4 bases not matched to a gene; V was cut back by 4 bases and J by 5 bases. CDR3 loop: CASSRRTGGTGELFF. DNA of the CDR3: TGTGCCAGCTCACGACGGACAGGGGGGACCGGGGAGCTGTTTTTT.

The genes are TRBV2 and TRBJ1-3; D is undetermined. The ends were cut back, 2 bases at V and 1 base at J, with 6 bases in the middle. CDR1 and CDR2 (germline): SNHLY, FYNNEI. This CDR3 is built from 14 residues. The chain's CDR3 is CASSELASGNTIYF. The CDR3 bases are TGTGCCAGCAGTGAATTGGCTTCTGGAAACACCATATATTTT.

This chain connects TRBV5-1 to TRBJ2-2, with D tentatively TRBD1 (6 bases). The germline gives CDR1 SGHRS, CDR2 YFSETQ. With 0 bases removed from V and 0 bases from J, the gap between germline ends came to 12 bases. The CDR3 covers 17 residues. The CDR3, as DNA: TGCGCCAGCAGCTTGGATGGGACACCAACGAACACCGGGGAGCTGTTTTTT. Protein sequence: CASSLDGTPTNTGELFF.

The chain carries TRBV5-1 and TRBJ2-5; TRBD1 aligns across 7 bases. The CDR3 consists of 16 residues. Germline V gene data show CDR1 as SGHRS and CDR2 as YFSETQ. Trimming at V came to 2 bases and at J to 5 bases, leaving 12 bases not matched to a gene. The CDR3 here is CASSLRQGVQRETQYF. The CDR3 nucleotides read TGCGCCAGCAGCTTAAGACAGGGAGTACAGCGCGAGACCCAGTACTTC. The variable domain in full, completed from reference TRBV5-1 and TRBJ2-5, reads KAGVTQTPRYLIKTRGQQVTLSCSPISGHRSVSWYQQTPGQGLQFLFEYFSETQRNKGNFPGRFSGRQFSNSRSEMNVSTLELGDSALYLCASSLRQGVQRETQYFGPGTRLLVL.

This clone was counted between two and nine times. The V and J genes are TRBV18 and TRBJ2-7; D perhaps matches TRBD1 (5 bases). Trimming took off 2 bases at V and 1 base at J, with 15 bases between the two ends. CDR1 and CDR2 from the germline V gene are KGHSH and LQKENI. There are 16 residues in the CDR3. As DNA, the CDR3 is TGTGCCAGCTCACCATCCAGGGTATTAAATTCCTACGAGCAGTACTTC. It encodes CASSPSRVLNSYEQYF. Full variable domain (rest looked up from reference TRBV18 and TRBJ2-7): NAGVMQNPRHLVRRRGQEARLRCSPMKGHSHVYWYRQLPEEGLKFMVYLQKENIIDESGMPKERFSAEFPKEGPSILRIQQVVRGDSAAYFCASSPSRVLNSYEQYFGPGTRLTVT.

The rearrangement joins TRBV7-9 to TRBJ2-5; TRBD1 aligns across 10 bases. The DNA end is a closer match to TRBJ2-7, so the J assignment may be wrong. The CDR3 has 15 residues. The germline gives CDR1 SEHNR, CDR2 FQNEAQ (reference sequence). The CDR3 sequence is CASSRKTGGIYEQYF. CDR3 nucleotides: TGTGCCAGCAGCCGCAAGACAGGGGGCATCTACGAGCAGTACTTC.

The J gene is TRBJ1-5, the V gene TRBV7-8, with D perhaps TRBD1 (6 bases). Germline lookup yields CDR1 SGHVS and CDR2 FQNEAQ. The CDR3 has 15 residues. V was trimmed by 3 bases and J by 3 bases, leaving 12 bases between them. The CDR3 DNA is TGTGCCAGCAGCTTCGGGGGGGCTCCCAATCAGCCCCAGCATTTT. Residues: CASSFGGAPNQPQHF.

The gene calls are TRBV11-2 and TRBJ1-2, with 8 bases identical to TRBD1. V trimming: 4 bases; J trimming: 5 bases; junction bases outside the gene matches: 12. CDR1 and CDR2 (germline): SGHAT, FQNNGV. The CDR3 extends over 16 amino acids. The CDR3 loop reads CASSSLGPGGLYGYTF. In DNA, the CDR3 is TGTGCCAGCAGCTCCCTCGGGCCAGGGGGCTTGTATGGCTACACCTTC.

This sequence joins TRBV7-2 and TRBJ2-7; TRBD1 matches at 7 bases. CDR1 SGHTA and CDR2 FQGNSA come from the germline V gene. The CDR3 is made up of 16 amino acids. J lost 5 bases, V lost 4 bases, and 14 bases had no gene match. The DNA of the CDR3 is TGTGCCAGCAGCTCCCAGGGCGGCAGGGGGTCTGACGAGCAGTACTTC. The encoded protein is CASSSQGGRGSDEQYF. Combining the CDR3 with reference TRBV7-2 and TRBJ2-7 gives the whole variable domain GAGVSQSPSNKVTEKGKDVELRCDPISGHTALYWYRQSLGQGLEFLIYFQGNSAPDKSGLPSDRFSAERTGGSVSTLTIQRTQQEDSAVYLCASSSQGGRGSDEQYFGPGTRLTVT.

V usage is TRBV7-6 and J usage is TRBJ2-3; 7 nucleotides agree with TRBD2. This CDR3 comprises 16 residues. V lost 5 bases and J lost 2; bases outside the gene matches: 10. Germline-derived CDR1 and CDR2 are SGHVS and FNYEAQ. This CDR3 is CASSDVQRGTTDTQYF. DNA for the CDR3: TGTGCCAGCAGCGACGTGCAGCGGGGCACCACAGATACGCAGTATTTT.

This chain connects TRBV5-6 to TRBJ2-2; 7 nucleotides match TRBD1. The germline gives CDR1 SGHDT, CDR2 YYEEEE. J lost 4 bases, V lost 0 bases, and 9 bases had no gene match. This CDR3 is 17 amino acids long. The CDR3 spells CASSLGARGRGTGELFF. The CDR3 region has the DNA TGTGCCAGCAGCTTGGGAGCTAGGGGGCGAGGCACCGGGGAGCTGTTTTTT.

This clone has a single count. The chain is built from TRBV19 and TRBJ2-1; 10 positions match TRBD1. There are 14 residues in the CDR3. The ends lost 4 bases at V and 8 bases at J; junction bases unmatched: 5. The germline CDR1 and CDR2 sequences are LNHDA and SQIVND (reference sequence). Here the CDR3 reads CASSRDRGSHEQFF. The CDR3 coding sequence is TGTGCCAGTAGTAGGGACAGGGGTTCGCATGAGCAGTTCTTC.

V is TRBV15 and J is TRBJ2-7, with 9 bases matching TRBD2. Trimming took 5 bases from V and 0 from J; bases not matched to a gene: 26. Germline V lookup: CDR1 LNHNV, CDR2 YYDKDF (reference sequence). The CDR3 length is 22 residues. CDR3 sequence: CATSSSAPSKTSGPWPSYEQYF. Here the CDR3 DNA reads TGTGCCACCAGCTCGTCCGCCCCCTCTAAAACTAGCGGGCCCTGGCCCTCCTACGAGCAGTACTTC.

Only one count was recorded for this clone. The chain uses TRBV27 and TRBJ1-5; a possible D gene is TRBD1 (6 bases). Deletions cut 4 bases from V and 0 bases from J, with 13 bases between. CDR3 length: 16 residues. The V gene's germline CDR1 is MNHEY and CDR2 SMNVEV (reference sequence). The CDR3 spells CASSSRGGFSNQPQHF. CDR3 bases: TGTGCCAGCAGTTCCAGAGGGGGATTTAGCAATCAGCCCCAGCATTTT.

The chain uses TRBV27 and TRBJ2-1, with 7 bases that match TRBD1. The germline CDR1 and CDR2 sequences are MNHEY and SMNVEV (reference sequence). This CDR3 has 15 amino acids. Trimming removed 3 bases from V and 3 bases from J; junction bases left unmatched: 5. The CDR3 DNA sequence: TGTGCCAGCAGTTTCGACAGGGAACTCTACAATGAGCAGTTCTTC. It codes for CASSFDRELYNEQFF.

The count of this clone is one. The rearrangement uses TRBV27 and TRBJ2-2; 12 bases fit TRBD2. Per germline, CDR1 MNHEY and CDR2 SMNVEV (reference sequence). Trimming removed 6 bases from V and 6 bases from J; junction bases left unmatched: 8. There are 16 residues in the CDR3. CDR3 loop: CASSAGTSGQAGELFF. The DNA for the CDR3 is TGTGCCAGCAGCGCGGGGACTAGCGGGCAAGCCGGGGAGCTGTTTTTT.

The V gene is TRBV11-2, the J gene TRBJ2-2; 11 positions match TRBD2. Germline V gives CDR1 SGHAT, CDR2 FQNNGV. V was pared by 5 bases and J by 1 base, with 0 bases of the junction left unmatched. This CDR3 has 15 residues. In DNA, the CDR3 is TGTGCCAGCAGCGGACTAGCGGGGAACACCGGGGAGCTGTTTTTT. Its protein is CASSGLAGNTGELFF. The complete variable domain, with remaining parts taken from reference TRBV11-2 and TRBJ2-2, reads EAGVAQSPRYKIIEKRQSVAFWCNPISGHATLYWYQQILGQGPKLLIQFQNNGVVDDSQLPKDRFSAERLKGVDSTLKIQPAKLEDSAVYLCASSGLAGNTGELFFGEGSRLTVL.

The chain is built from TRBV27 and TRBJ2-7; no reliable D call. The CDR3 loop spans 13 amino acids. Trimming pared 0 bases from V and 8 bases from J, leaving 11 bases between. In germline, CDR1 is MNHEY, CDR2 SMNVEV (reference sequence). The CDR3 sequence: CASSLSRLGKQYF. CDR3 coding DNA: TGTGCCAGCAGTTTATCGCGGCTGGGTAAGCAGTACTTC.